The subject of this entry is one T cell receptor (beta chain). The treatment denotes: around 19 received Ad26.COV2.S at low or high dose, single or two shots; 5 received placebo; per-sample allocation not given. The samples date from day 63 after the first vaccine or placebo injection. Repertoires were generated with immunoSEQ multiplex PCR, while TCRdb's copy carries only in-frame clones and drops some. Here the sample spans 300,000 to 350,000 clones, roughly 90% being singletons. The data are from a study of Ad26.COV2.S vaccination and SARS-CoV-2 variants. The CDR3 runs 14 residues. Deletions cut 0 bases from V and 15 bases from J, with 18 bases between. Germline CDR1 reads MNHEY; CDR2 reads SVGAGI.

This receptor was obtained from a person between 18 and 59 years old who received the Ad26.COV2.S COVID-19 vaccine or a placebo. The material sequenced was peripheral blood, taken in a trial of Ad26.COV2.S vaccine versus placebo. V and J are TRBV6-5 and TRBJ2-1; maybe TRBD1 (5 bases). CDR3 sequence reads: CASSYSTGALHPFF. Here the CDR3 DNA reads TGTGCCAGCAGTTACTCTACTGGGGCCCTCCACCCGTTCTTC.